Below, 13 T cell receptor beta chains from the same sample are listed, as sequenced in a study of T cell clones after liver transplantation. Some clones are missing from TCRdb's copy, which holds only in-frame ones; the method was immunoSEQ multiplex PCR. The table records roughly 80,000 clones, 82% of them present only once. The starting material was CD4+ T cells from blood, obtained approximately 3.5 years after liver transplant. The receptors were sampled from a human patient who received a liver transplant. T cells may partly derive from the graft donor.

This clone was seen a handful of times. This rearrangement joins TRBV6-6 to TRBJ1-4, with D maybe TRBD1 (5 bases). Germline V gene sequence: CDR1 MNHNY, CDR2 SVGAGI (reference sequence). Trimming removed 2 bases from V and 5 bases from J, with 9 bases in between. The CDR3 is 14 residues long. As DNA, the CDR3 is TGTGCCAGCAGTTACGCAGGGACGAATGAAAAACTGTTTTTT. This encodes CASSYAGTNEKLFF.

The chain is built from TRBV10-3 and TRBJ2-3; no clear D gene. Trimming removed 7 bases at V and 1 base at J, with 12 bases between. Germline V gene lookup returns CDR1 ENHRY and CDR2 SYGVKD. This CDR3 comprises 14 residues. CDR3 coding DNA: TGTGCCATCAACAACAACGGGCGCACAGATACGCAGTATTTT. It encodes CAINNNGRTDTQYF.

The chain is built from TRBV5-4 and TRBJ1-2; TRBD1 matches at 7 bases. From germline, CDR1 is SGHNT and CDR2 YYREEE (reference sequence). J lost 4 bases, V lost 0 bases, and 0 bases had no gene match. The CDR3 is 13 residues long. The CDR3 sequence: CASSLDRGYGYTF. The CDR3 coding sequence is TGTGCCAGCAGCTTGGACAGGGGCTATGGCTACACCTTC. Variable domain in full (rest from reference TRBV5-4 and TRBJ1-2): ETGVTQSPTHLIKTRGQQVTLRCSSQSGHNTVSWYQQALGQGPQFIFQYYREEENGRGNFPPRFSGLQFPNYSSELNVNALELDDSALYLCASSLDRGYGYTFGSGTRLTVV.

This clone has only a few counts. The chain carries TRBV7-9 and TRBJ2-6; D remains ambiguous. The CDR3 has 15 amino acids. V shed 3 bases and J shed 0 bases, with 6 bases lying between them. Germline V lookup: CDR1 SEHNR, CDR2 FQNEAQ (reference sequence). The CDR3 reads CASSFRLSGANVLTF. CDR3 sequence (DNA): TGTGCCAGCAGCTTTCGGCTCTCTGGGGCCAACGTCCTGACTTTC.

The chain combines TRBV5-5 with TRBJ1-2, with D unresolved. Germline CDR1 reads SGHKS; CDR2 reads YYEKEE (reference sequence). Trimming left V 5 bases short and J 7 bases short, with 21 bases between. The CDR3 is 15 residues long. CDR3 amino acids: CASSYLLPGFRGYTF. The CDR3 DNA reads as TGTGCCAGCAGTTACCTACTACCAGGTTTCCGTGGCTACACCTTC.

This clone came up once. This chain links TRBV2 with TRBJ2-3; the D is unclear. Between the trimmed V and J ends, which lost 7 bases and 3 bases, there was a span of 8 bases. Germline V CDR1 and CDR2: SNHLY, FYNNEI. This CDR3 is built from 12 residues. Here the CDR3 reads CASKQETDTQYF. CDR3 nucleotides: TGTGCCAGCAAACAAGAAACAGATACGCAGTATTTT.

This clone was seen only once. This chain links TRBV6-5 with TRBJ1-2; 9 bases line up with TRBD1. The CDR3 consists of 13 residues. Germline V gives CDR1 MNHEY, CDR2 SVGAGI. V was pared by 6 bases and J by 8 bases, with 7 bases of the junction left unmatched. CDR3 residues: CASSRTGAFGYTF. As DNA, the CDR3 is TGTGCCAGCAGCAGGACAGGGGCCTTCGGCTACACCTTC.

This chain links TRBV7-6 with TRBJ2-1, with unresolved D. Trimming cost V 5 bases and J 4 bases, with 15 bases left between them. Germline V CDR1 and CDR2: SGHVS, FNYEAQ. This CDR3 region has 15 residues. The CDR3 nucleotides are TGTGCCAGCAGCCCGAATACCTACACTTACAATGAGCAGTTCTTC. It encodes CASSPNTYTYNEQFF.

The CDR3 DNA is TGTGCCAGCAGTTCTGTTGGGGGGACCGGGGAGCTGTTTTTT. Translation: CASSSVGGTGELFF. The chain combines TRBV28 with TRBJ2-2; D is possibly TRBD2 (6 bases). The CDR3 extends over 14 amino acids. V lost 4 bases, J lost 5 bases, and 11 bases lay in between. Germline lookup yields CDR1 MDHEN and CDR2 SYDVKM.

This clone has at least ten counts. The CDR3 nucleotides read TGTGCCAGCCGCCCAGCGGGAGTGAACTACGAGCAGTACTTC. Translation gives CASRPAGVNYEQYF. This sequence joins TRBV7-8 and TRBJ2-7; the match to TRBD2 covers 8 bases. Germline CDR1 SGHVS, CDR2 FQNEAQ. V lost 8 bases to trimming and J lost 3 bases; unmatched junction nucleotides: 9. The CDR3 extends over 14 amino acids.

The chain combines TRBV28 with TRBJ2-7; 10 bases fit TRBD2. The germline CDR1 and CDR2 sequences are MDHEN and SYDVKM. J gave up 2 bases and V 1 base, and 5 bases lay outside the gene matches. The CDR3 extends over 16 amino acids. CDR3 coding DNA: TGTGCCAGCAGTTTATCGTTACTAGCGGGAACCTACGAGCAGTACTTC. Translating gives CASSLSLLAGTYEQYF.

In DNA form, the CDR3 reads TGCAGCGCGGTTGACCGGGCCACCCGCAACTACGAGCAGTACTTC. Translation gives CSAVDRATRNYEQYF. V is TRBV29-1 and J is TRBJ2-7; D gene ambiguous. Germline values: CDR1 SQVTM, CDR2 ANQGSEA. The CDR3 contains 15 residues. V lost 7 bases and J lost 3, with 22 bases in between.

The chain uses TRBV7-2 and TRBJ1-3; D not certain. The CDR3 loop spans 15 amino acids. V lost 1 base and J lost 0, with 7 bases in between. Germline loops: CDR1 SGHTA, CDR2 FQGNSA. CDR3 residues: CASSLEAGSGNTIYF. Here the CDR3 DNA reads TGTGCCAGCAGCTTAGAAGCCGGCTCTGGAAACACCATATATTTT.